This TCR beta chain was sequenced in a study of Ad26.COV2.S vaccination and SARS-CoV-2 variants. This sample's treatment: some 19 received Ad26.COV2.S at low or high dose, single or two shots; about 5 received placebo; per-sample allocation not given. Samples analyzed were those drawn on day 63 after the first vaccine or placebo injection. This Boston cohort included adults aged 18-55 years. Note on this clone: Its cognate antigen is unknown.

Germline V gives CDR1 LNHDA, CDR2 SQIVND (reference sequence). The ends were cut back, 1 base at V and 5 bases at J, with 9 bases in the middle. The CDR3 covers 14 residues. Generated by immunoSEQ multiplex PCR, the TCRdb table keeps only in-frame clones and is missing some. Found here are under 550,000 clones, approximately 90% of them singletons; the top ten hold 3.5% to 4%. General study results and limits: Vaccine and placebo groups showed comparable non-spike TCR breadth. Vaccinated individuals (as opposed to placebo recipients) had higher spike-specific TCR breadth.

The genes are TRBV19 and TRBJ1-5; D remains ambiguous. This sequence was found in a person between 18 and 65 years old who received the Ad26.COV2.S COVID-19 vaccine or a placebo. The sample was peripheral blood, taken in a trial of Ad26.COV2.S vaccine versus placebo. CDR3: CASSIVGAHQPQHF. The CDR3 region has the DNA TGTGCCAGTAGTATAGTGGGAGCCCATCAGCCCCAGCATTTT.